This entry lists 21 T cell receptor beta chains sequenced from one sample in a study of T cell responses to AZD1222 COVID-19 vaccine. Only in-frame clones appear in the TCRdb table, and some are missing; sequencing was by immunoSEQ multiplex PCR. This sample has about 150,000 clones, with approximately 91% found just once. The sample in question was peripheral blood, obtained 28 days after the second AZD1222 dose. These receptors all come from an adult who received the AZD1222 COVID-19 vaccine.

The chain couples TRBV29-1 to TRBJ2-3, with D hard to call. Trimming pared 6 bases from V and 0 bases from J, leaving 13 bases between. Germline loops: CDR1 SQVTM, CDR2 ANQGSEA. The CDR3 is made up of 14 amino acids. DNA for the CDR3: TGCAGCGTCCCAGTGGGCCTGAGCACAGATACGCAGTATTTT. Its translation is CSVPVGLSTDTQYF.

J is TRBJ2-7 and V is TRBV2, with TRBD2 identical over 11 bases. The CDR3 covers 14 residues. The trim removed 5 bases at V and 4 bases at J, leaving 4 bases unmatched. Germline V CDR1 and CDR2: SNHLY, FYNNEI. This CDR3 is CASSIGTSGYEQYF. The DNA for the CDR3 is TGTGCCAGCAGTATAGGGACTAGCGGTTACGAGCAGTACTTC.

The V gene is TRBV7-3, the J gene TRBJ2-1, with D perhaps matching TRBD1 (7 bases). The V and J ends lost 2 bases and 8 bases respectively, with 10 bases between them. Germline-derived CDR1 and CDR2 are SGHTA and FQGTGA. The CDR3 covers 13 residues. For the CDR3, the DNA is TGTGCCAGCAGCTTAGGCGGGACAGATGAGCAGTTCTTC. The encoded protein is CASSLGGTDEQFF.

This clone has at least ten counts. The chain is built from TRBV9 and TRBJ1-5; no clear D. V gave up 3 bases and J gave up 5 bases, with 9 bases separating them. The CDR3 runs 13 residues. Germline loops: CDR1 SGDLS, CDR2 YYNGEE. CDR3 DNA sequence: TGTGCCAGCAGCGCTGACCGTGATCAGCCCCAGCATTTT. Protein sequence: CASSADRDQPQHF.

This chain joins TRBV3-1 (or the pseudogene TRBV3-2) and TRBJ2-1; D is undetermined. The CDR3 covers 16 residues. Deletions cut 2 bases from V and 0 bases from J, with 11 bases between. The germline V gene encodes CDR1 LGHDT and CDR2 YNNKEL (reference sequence). The CDR3 is CASSQRRRISYNEQFF. CDR3 in DNA: TGTGCCAGCAGCCAACGTCGGCGGATCTCCTACAATGAGCAGTTCTTC.

The rearrangement links TRBV7-2 to TRBJ2-3; a possible D gene is TRBD2 (7 bases). The CDR3 contains 17 residues. V was pared by 5 bases and J by 0 bases, with 18 bases between. CDR1 and CDR2 (germline): SGHTA, FQGNSA. DNA of the CDR3: TGTGCCAGCAGCCCGCGAGGGGCGGGGGCTAGCACAGATACGCAGTATTTT. Its translation is CASSPRGAGASTDTQYF.

The chain couples TRBV7-2 to TRBJ1-2; weak D call: TRBD1 (5 bases). CDR3 length equals 13 residues. Germline V gives CDR1 SGHTA, CDR2 FQGNSA. The V end lost 5 bases, the J end lost 8 bases, and 15 bases lay between the germline ends. The DNA of the CDR3 is TGTGCCAGCAGCCCGACCGGGACTGAAGGCTACACCTTC. Protein: CASSPTGTEGYTF.

This rearrangement joins TRBV5-4 to TRBJ2-5, with D perhaps matching TRBD2 (6 bases). The V end was cut by 4 bases, the J end by 2 bases, with 12 bases between. The CDR3 loop spans 14 amino acids. Germline CDR1 reads SGHNT; CDR2 reads YYREEE (reference sequence). CDR3 bases: TGTGCCAGCAGCCACGCCGGGACTCAAGAGACCCAGTACTTC. Protein sequence: CASSHAGTQETQYF.

The J gene is TRBJ2-3, the V gene TRBV21-1; the tabulated D call, TRBD2, remains unverified against the DNA. TRBV21-1 is given as a pseudogene. This CDR3 comprises 17 residues. The CDR3 nucleotides are TGTGCCAGCAGGTGCGTTTATACACCCCTAGCAGGAGATACGCAGTATTTT. Its translation: CASRCVYTPLAGDTQYF.

The V and J genes are TRBV5-1 and TRBJ1-1; 7 nucleotides agree with TRBD1. Germline V gives CDR1 SGHRS, CDR2 YFSETQ. The CDR3 is 15 amino acids. The trim removed 4 bases at V and 2 bases at J, leaving 8 bases unmatched. CDR3 sequence: CASSARGQLNTEAFF. CDR3 DNA: TGCGCCAGCAGCGCCCGGGGACAGCTAAACACTGAAGCTTTCTTT.

V is TRBV3-1 (or the pseudogene TRBV3-2) and J is TRBJ1-5; D gene uncertain. CDR3 length equals 14 residues. Germline CDR1 is LGHDT and CDR2 is YNNKEL (reference sequence). Trimming stripped 4 bases from V and 3 bases from J, with 10 bases between. The DNA for the CDR3 is TGTGCCAGCAGCCTCCGAGGGATCAATCAGCCCCAGCATTTT. Its translation: CASSLRGINQPQHF.

A single count supports this clone. This chain links TRBV7-3 with TRBJ1-5; 8 bases line up with TRBD1. This CDR3 region has 20 residues. Germline V gene sequence: CDR1 SGHTA, CDR2 FQGTGA. V shed 5 bases, J shed 0 bases, and the junction held 18 bases outside the gene matches. The CDR3 region is CASSLDRGTRFRYSNQPQHF. CDR3 nucleotides: TGTGCCAGCAGCCTCGACAGGGGAACGCGCTTTAGGTATAGCAATCAGCCCCAGCATTTT.

The rearrangement joins TRBV28 to TRBJ1-2; TRBD1 matches 7 bases. Per germline, CDR1 MDHEN and CDR2 SYDVKM. With V trimmed by 1 base and J by 6 bases, 8 bases remained unmatched. This CDR3 spans 15 amino acids. CDR3 loop: CASSLYDRVWNGYTF. The CDR3 DNA reads TGTGCCAGCAGTTTATACGACAGGGTTTGGAATGGCTACACCTTC.

The chain couples TRBV19 to TRBJ1-5; D perhaps matches TRBD1 (6 bases). V lost 3 bases to trimming and J lost 5 bases, with 14 bases between them. This CDR3 region has 15 residues. Germline V CDR1 and CDR2: LNHDA, SQIVND (reference sequence). The CDR3, as DNA: TGTGCCAGTAGTATGAGGGGGACGGAGGATCAGCCCCAGCATTTT. It yields the protein CASSMRGTEDQPQHF.

V and J are TRBV6-1 and TRBJ1-5; D is ambiguous. Germline V gene sequence: CDR1 MNHNS, CDR2 SASEGT. There are 11 residues in the CDR3. V was trimmed by 3 bases and J by 7 bases, leaving 4 bases between them. Written as DNA, the CDR3 is TGTGCCAGCAGTGATTGGCAGCCCCAGCATTTT. Amino acids: CASSDWQPQHF.

The chain has TRBV10-2 and TRBJ2-1; 8 nucleotides agree with TRBD2. Germline V CDR1 and CDR2: WSHSY, SAAADI. The CDR3 sequence is 13 residues long. Germline trimming cut 8 bases from V and 2 bases from J; bases unmatched to any gene: 2. Here the CDR3 reads CASEAGAYNEQFF. Here the CDR3 DNA reads TGCGCCAGCGAAGCGGGAGCCTACAATGAGCAGTTCTTC.

The V call is TRBV11-1, the J call TRBJ2-2; the D is unclear. The CDR3 is made up of 14 amino acids. V lost 5 bases and J lost 5, with 12 bases in between. Germline CDR1 reads SGHAT; CDR2 reads FQDESV (reference sequence). This CDR3 is CASSPYQETGELFF. CDR3 nucleotides: TGTGCCAGCAGCCCCTATCAGGAAACCGGGGAGCTGTTTTTT.

This chain uses TRBV19 with TRBJ1-3; 8 bases match TRBD1. The CDR3 length is 15 residues. Germline CDR1 reads LNHDA; CDR2 reads SQIVND (reference sequence). J lost 4 bases, V lost 4 bases, and 6 bases had no gene match. The CDR3 spells CASSTGTGYGNTIYF. In DNA form, the CDR3 reads TGTGCCAGTAGTACTGGGACAGGTTACGGAAACACCATATATTTT. Together with reference TRBV19 and TRBJ1-3, the CDR3 gives the full variable domain: DGGITQSPKYLFRKEGQNVTLSCEQNLNHDAMYWYRQDPGQGLRLIYYSQIVNDFQKGDIAEGYSVSREKKESFPLTVTSAQKNPTAFYLCASSTGTGYGNTIYFGEGSWLTVV.

This chain links TRBV2 with TRBJ2-2; a weak D match, TRBD1 (5 bases). Trimming shortened V by 6 bases and J by 1 base, and 9 bases separated the two germline ends. This CDR3 region has 14 residues. Looked up from germline, CDR1 is SNHLY and CDR2 is FYNNEI. CDR3 sequence reads: CASRRQGNTGELFF. In nucleotides, the CDR3 is TGTGCCAGCAGGAGGCAGGGGAACACCGGGGAGCTGTTTTTT.

The CDR3 reads CASSLSAGGYTEAFF. The CDR3 coding sequence is TGTGCCAGCAGTTTATCGGCGGGGGGGTACACTGAAGCTTTCTTT. The chain combines TRBV27 with TRBJ1-1; D possibly corresponds to TRBD1 (5 bases). V was pared by 0 bases and J by 3 bases, with 11 bases between. The germline V gene encodes CDR1 MNHEY and CDR2 SMNVEV (reference sequence). The CDR3 extends over 15 amino acids.

The rearrangement uses TRBV11-2 and TRBJ2-1, with TRBD2 matching 8 bases. Germline CDR1 is SGHAT and CDR2 is FQNNGV. The CDR3 extends over 16 amino acids. V was pared by 4 bases and J by 0 bases, with 5 bases of the junction left unmatched. The chain's CDR3 is CASSWAGGASYNEQFF. The CDR3 DNA follows: TGTGCCAGCAGCTGGGCGGGGGGCGCCTCCTACAATGAGCAGTTCTTC.